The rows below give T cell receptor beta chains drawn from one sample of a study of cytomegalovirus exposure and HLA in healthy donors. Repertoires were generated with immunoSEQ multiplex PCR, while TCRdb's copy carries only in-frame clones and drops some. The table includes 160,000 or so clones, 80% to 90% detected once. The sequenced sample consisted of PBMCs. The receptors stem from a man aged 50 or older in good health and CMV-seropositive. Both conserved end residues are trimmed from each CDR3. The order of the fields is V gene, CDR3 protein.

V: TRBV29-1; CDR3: SVERGGGADTQY
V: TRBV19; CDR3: ASIDPSRGQGTYGYT
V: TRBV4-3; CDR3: ASSQEDSEAF
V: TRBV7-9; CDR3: ASSLVRNVVTGELF
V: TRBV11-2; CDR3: ASSYLGIAGGPDTQY
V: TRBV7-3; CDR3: ASSLSAAWNEQF
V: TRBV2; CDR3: ASSDVNLNTGELF
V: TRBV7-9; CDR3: ASSTRGGQIDTGELF
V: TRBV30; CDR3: AWSSGKTDTQY
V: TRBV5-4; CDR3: ASSLPTRQGPGDTQY
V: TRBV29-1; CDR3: SVERKGSGNTEAF
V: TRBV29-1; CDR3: SVEDLGRGHRTYNEQF
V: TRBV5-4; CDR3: ASSFGASRGYT
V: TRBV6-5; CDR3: ASSYTSSGRKTQY
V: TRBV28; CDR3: ASSLRGLGEQY
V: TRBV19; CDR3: ASSWGTSTDTQY
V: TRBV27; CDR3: ASSLRGSYEQY
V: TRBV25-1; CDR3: ASSLSGDNEANVLT
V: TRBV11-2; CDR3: ASSSTGSTGELF
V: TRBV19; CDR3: ASSIMTGGGYT
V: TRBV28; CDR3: ASSIDSPYEQY
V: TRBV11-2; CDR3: ASSLAAGLTNSGNTIY
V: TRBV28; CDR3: ASSSPTGPYSYEQY
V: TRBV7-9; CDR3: ASSLNSGAYNEQF
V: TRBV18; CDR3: ASSPRSDRYIQPQH
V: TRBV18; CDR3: ASSPLRTSGRAIHRTDTQY
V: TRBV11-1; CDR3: ASSMGHLDTIY
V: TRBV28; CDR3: ASSSPAGQSYGYT
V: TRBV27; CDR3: ASSLLSSGSDEQY
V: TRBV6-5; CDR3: ASRQGWAYGYT
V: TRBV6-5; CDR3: ASSYSGGGYT
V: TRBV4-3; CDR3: ASSQVLGLDTGELF
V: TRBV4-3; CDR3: ASSQDSTGISSYEQY
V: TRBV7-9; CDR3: ASSSPRDTGELF
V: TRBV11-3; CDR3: ASSGDRVVGQF
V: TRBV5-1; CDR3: ASSLDSSVSGANVLT
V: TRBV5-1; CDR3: ASSLGGPIVNTEAF
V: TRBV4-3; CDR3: ASSPGGGQGEL
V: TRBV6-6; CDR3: ASSYLRQGDNSPLH
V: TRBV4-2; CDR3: ASSRLLAGSYNEQF
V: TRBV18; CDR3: ASSSAAGGGTDTQY
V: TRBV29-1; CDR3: SVEQNYEQY
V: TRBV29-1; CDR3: SVGSYNEQF
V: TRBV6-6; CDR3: ASSYFRGPYEQY
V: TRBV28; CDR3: ASSLGQSIGELF
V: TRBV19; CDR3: ASSLGSQATLYEQY
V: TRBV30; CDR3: AWSKGAGTEAF
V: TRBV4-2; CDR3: ASSQGVGQGLYEQY
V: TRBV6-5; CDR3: ASSPGTGGDTEAF
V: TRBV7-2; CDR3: ASSFGGDRGGYT
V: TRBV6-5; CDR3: ASSYSQAGNTIY
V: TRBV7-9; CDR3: ASSSSGTGMNYGYT
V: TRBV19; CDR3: ASSKDRGPYGYT
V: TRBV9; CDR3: ASSLGLHNEQF
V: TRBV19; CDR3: ASSAPDRGRGYT
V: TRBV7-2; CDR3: ASSQGTRHSYEQY
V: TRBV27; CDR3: ASEGQGSPYNEQF
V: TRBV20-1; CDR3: SAATKETQY
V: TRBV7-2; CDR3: ASSFAGAGTGNTIY
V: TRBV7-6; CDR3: ASSLVPYRQYQETQY